The 19 T cell receptor beta chains presented below share a single source sample, sequenced in a study of cytomegalovirus exposure and HLA in healthy donors. This PCR relied on a set of 60 Vbeta primers and 13 Jbeta primers. TCRdb keeps only in-frame clones here, not all; method: immunoSEQ multiplex PCR. The table records 150,000 to 200,000 clones, 80% of them present only once. What was sequenced was PBMCs. Receptors originate from a man between 40 and 49 years old in good health and CMV-seropositive.

This clone was counted only a few times. The rearrangement links TRBV5-4 to TRBJ2-2; 9 nucleotides match TRBD2. V shed 4 bases and J 5 bases; nucleotides not matched to a gene: 9. Germline V CDR1 and CDR2: SGHNT, YYREEE (reference sequence). This CDR3 is built from 16 residues. This chain's CDR3 is CASSPIAGETTGELFF. In nucleotides, the CDR3 is TGTGCCAGCAGCCCAATAGCGGGGGAAACTACCGGGGAGCTGTTTTTT.

The chain uses TRBV14 and TRBJ2-1; perhaps TRBD2 as D (5 bases). The germline V gene encodes CDR1 SGHDN and CDR2 FVKESK. The CDR3 totals 14 residues. Trimming shortened V by 4 bases and J by 10 bases, and 17 bases separated the two germline ends. The chain's CDR3 is CASSPLNLGLEQFF. The CDR3 nucleotides read TGTGCCAGCAGCCCATTGAACCTCGGACTGGAGCAGTTCTTC.

This clone was found once. The V gene is TRBV6-1, the J gene TRBJ1-2; 7 positions agree with TRBD1. The V and J ends lost 6 bases and 7 bases, in that order; junction bases with no gene match: 11. Germline loops: CDR1 MNHNS, CDR2 SASEGT. The CDR3 contains 14 residues. CDR3 amino acids: CASSHRQGWFGYTF. The DNA of the CDR3 is TGTGCCAGCAGCCACCGACAGGGTTGGTTTGGCTACACCTTC.

The chain recombines TRBV2 with TRBJ2-3, with a tentative D call TRBD1 (6 bases). The V gene's germline CDR1 is SNHLY and CDR2 FYNNEI. V lost 10 bases, J lost 6 bases, and 11 bases lay in between. The CDR3 length is 11 residues. The CDR3 region has the DNA TGTGCCACCTACAGGGCCGATACGCAGTATTTT. This codes for CATYRADTQYF. Full variable domain (missing parts from reference TRBV2 and TRBJ2-3): EPEVTQTPSHQVTQMGQEVILRCVPISNHLYFYWYRQILGQKVEFLVSFYNNEISEKSEIFDDQFSVERPDGSNFTLKIRSTKLEDSAMYFCATYRADTQYFGPGTRLTVL.

The DNA for the CDR3 is TGTGCCAGCAGTCTAGAAATCCTAACAGGGGGCTTTGGCTACACCTTC. Translating gives CASSLEILTGGFGYTF. This rearrangement joins TRBV5-6 to TRBJ1-2; 9 bases map to TRBD1. Per the germline V gene, CDR1 is SGHDT and CDR2 is YYEEEE. The trim removed 5 bases at V and 7 bases at J, leaving 15 bases unmatched. This CDR3 has 16 residues.

This chain joins TRBV4-2 and TRBJ1-5; 7 nucleotides line up with TRBD1. The germline V gene encodes CDR1 LGHNA and CDR2 YNFKEQ. Trimming cost V 5 bases and J 0 bases; bases outside gene matches: 4. The CDR3 loop spans 15 amino acids. CDR3 nucleotide sequence: TGTGCCAGCAGCGGACAGGCGAATAGCAATCAGCCCCAGCATTTT. Translating it yields CASSGQANSNQPQHF.

The rearrangement uses TRBV19 and TRBJ1-5; TRBD1 aligns across 7 bases. V lost 3 bases and J lost 4; bases outside the gene matches: 15. Germline V CDR1 and CDR2: LNHDA, SQIVND (reference sequence). The CDR3 totals 18 residues. This CDR3 is CASSITPLRQGRNQPQHF. CDR3 sequence (DNA): TGTGCCAGTAGTATTACACCCCTTAGACAGGGACGGAATCAGCCCCAGCATTTT. The complete variable domain, with remaining parts taken from reference TRBV19 and TRBJ1-5, reads DGGITQSPKYLFRKEGQNVTLSCEQNLNHDAMYWYRQDPGQGLRLIYYSQIVNDFQKGDIAEGYSVSREKKESFPLTVTSAQKNPTAFYLCASSITPLRQGRNQPQHFGDGTRLSIL.

This chain connects TRBV5-1 to TRBJ2-5; TRBD2 matches 14 bases. The junction had 6 bases not matched to a gene; V was cut back by 6 bases and J by 2 bases. The CDR3 spans 16 residues. Germline V CDR1 and CDR2: SGHRS, YFSETQ. The CDR3 loop is CASTAGLAGAQETQYF. CDR3 DNA: TGCGCCAGCACCGCGGGACTAGCGGGGGCTCAAGAGACCCAGTACTTC.

This chain links TRBV11-3 with TRBJ2-3, with D maybe TRBD1 (6 bases). The germline V and J ends were trimmed by 1 base and 0 bases, with 8 bases remaining between them. This CDR3 spans 15 amino acids. Germline V gene sequence: CDR1 SGHNT, CDR2 YENEEA. Written as DNA, the CDR3 is TGTGCCAGCAGCTTAGTGGGGGCAAGCACAGATACGCAGTATTTT. As protein: CASSLVGASTDTQYF.

The chain employs TRBV7-3 and TRBJ2-7; 9 bases line up with TRBD1. Germline assignment: CDR1 SGHTA and CDR2 FQGTGA. V shed 5 bases, J shed 6 bases, and the junction held 8 bases outside the gene matches. The CDR3 is made up of 14 amino acids. CDR3 amino acids: CASSPSGQGLEQYF. The CDR3 DNA is TGTGCCAGCAGCCCCTCTGGACAGGGGCTCGAGCAGTACTTC.

This clone was seen a handful of times. The chain employs TRBV7-9 and TRBJ2-5, with 9 positions matching TRBD2. V gave up 5 bases and J gave up 5 bases; unmatched junction bases: 12. The germline V gene encodes CDR1 SEHNR and CDR2 FQNEAQ (reference sequence). The CDR3 consists of 16 residues. In DNA, the CDR3 is TGTGCCAGCAGCATAATATCCGGGACTAGCTTCGAGACCCAGTACTTC. Its translation is CASSIISGTSFETQYF.

The CDR3 sequence: CASSLKGLKREPQHF. The CDR3, as DNA: TGTGCCAGCAGCTTAAAGGGACTGAAAAGGGAGCCCCAGCATTTT. The chain joins TRBV11-3 to TRBJ1-5; D may be TRBD1 (5 bases). Germline CDR1 is SGHNT and CDR2 is YENEEA. V lost 2 bases, J lost 8 bases, and 16 bases lay in between. This CDR3 spans 15 amino acids.

This chain uses TRBV10-1 with TRBJ2-7, with TRBD1 as a possible D gene (6 bases). This CDR3 has 14 residues. The germline V gene encodes CDR1 WNHNN and CDR2 SYGVQD (reference sequence). Deletions cut 2 bases from V and 6 bases from J, with 14 bases between. The CDR3 nucleotides are TGCGCCAGCAGTGAGCCCGGACAGCATAGCGAGCAGTACTTC. This gives the protein CASSEPGQHSEQYF.

The J gene is TRBJ2-7, the V gene TRBV2, with 7 nucleotides matching TRBD1. CDR1 is SNHLY, CDR2 FYNNEI, per germline. This CDR3 region has 12 residues. V trimming: 10 bases; J trimming: 3 bases; junction bases outside the gene matches: 6. The CDR3, as DNA: TGTGCCACCCGGGACAGCTTCTACGAGCAGTACTTC. The encoded protein is CATRDSFYEQYF.

This chain joins TRBV27 and TRBJ1-4, with D possibly TRBD1 on 5 matching bases. The CDR3 length is 16 residues. V was clipped by 0 bases and J by 8 bases, with 16 bases between them. The germline V gene has CDR1 MNHEY and CDR2 SMNVEV (reference sequence). For the CDR3, the DNA is TGTGCCAGCAGTTTATCGATTGCCAGGGAAAGGGAAAAACTGTTTTTT. It encodes CASSLSIAREREKLFF.

This clone was seen only once. V gene TRBV6-1 combines with J gene TRBJ2-7, with 7 bases fitting TRBD1. V trimming: 1 base; J trimming: 4 bases; junction bases outside the gene matches: 7. The CDR3 is 15 amino acids. Per germline, CDR1 MNHNS and CDR2 SASEGT. In DNA, the CDR3 is TGTGCCAGCAGTGAAGGCGACAGGGTATATTACGAGCAGTACTTC. It specifies CASSEGDRVYYEQYF.

J is TRBJ2-5 and V is TRBV5-6, with 13 bases identical to TRBD2. Trimming at V came to 7 bases and at J to 5 bases, leaving 8 bases not matched to a gene. Germline V gene data show CDR1 as SGHDT and CDR2 as YYEEEE. The CDR3 runs 15 residues. The CDR3 DNA reads TGTGCCAGCCTGACTAGCGGGGGGCCGGGGGAGACCCAGTACTTC. Translation: CASLTSGGPGETQYF.

This clone was observed a handful of times. The chain recombines TRBV18 with TRBJ2-7; D perhaps matches TRBD1 (5 bases). This CDR3 contains 16 residues. CDR1 is KGHSH and CDR2 is LQKENI in the germline V gene. Trimming took 3 bases from V and 0 from J, leaving 15 bases between them. The CDR3 bases are TGTGCCAGCTCACCCCAGACAGTTGCCAACTCCTACGAGCAGTACTTC. This codes for CASSPQTVANSYEQYF.

The chain uses TRBV7-2 and TRBJ2-2, with D uncertain. The length of the CDR3 is 15 residues. Germline CDR1 SGHTA, CDR2 FQGNSA. Trimming pared 5 bases from V and 0 bases from J, leaving 10 bases between. The CDR3 sequence: CASSQTVTNTGELFF. CDR3 bases: TGTGCCAGCAGCCAAACAGTGACGAACACCGGGGAGCTGTTTTTT.